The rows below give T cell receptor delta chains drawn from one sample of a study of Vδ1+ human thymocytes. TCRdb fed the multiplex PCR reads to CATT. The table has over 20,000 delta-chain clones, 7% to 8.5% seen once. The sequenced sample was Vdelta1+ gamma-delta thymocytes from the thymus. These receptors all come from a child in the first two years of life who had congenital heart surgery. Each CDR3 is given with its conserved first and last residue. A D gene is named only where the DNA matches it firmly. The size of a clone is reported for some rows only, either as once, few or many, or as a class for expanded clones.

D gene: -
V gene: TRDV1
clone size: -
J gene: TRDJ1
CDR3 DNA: TGTGCTCTTGGGGCGGCGCCCCTTCTCATCTTT
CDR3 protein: CALGAAPLLIF

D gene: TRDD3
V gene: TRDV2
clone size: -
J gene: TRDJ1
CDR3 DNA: TGTGCCTGTGACACCGTTTCCCCATGTCTCCGACTGGGGGATCGGTACACCGATAAACTCATCTTT
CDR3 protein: CACDTVSPCLRLGDRYTDKLIF

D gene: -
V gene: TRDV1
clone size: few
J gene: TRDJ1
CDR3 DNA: TGTGCTCTTGGGGAAGGGGCCTTCCCTCATAAACTCATCTTT
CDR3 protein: CALGEGAFPHKLIF

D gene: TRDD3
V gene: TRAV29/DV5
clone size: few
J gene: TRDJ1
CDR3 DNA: TGTGCAGCAAGCGAACTGGGGGCCCTATACACCGATAAACTCATCTTT
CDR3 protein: CAASELGALYTDKLIF

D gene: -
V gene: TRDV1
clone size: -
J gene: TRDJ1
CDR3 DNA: TGTGCTCTTTCCTATCGGTGCCCTTCAAATAAACTCATCTTT
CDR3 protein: CALSYRCPSNKLIF

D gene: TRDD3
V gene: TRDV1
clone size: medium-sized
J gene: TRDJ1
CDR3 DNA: TGTGCTCTTGGGGAACTAATAGCCCCTGGGGGTTTGACGTACACCGATAAACTCATCTTT
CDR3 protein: CALGELIAPGGLTYTDKLIF

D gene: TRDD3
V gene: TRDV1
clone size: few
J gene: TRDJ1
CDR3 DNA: TGTGCTCTTGGCCCCAAAAACCAGTACTGGGGGATTCCCGATAAACCCATCTTT
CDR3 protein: CALGPKNQYWGIPDKPIF

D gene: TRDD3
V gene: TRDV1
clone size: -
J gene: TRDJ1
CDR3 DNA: TGTGCTCTTTCTACATTACCCCTACTGGGGGATACTGCCGGGGGCTTCACCGATAAACTCATCTTT
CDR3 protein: CALSTLPLLGDTAGGFTDKLIF

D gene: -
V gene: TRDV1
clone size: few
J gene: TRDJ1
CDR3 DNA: TGTGCTCTTGGGGAACTGGGGTTATACACCGATAAACTCATCTTT
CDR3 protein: CALGELGLYTDKLIF

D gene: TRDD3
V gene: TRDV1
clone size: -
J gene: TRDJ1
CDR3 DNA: TGTGCTCTTGGGGACACGGCCTTCCTACGTGGGTGGGGGATACGCACCGATAAACTCATCTTT
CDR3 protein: CALGDTAFLRGWGIRTDKLIF

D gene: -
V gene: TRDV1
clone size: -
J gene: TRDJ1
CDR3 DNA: TGTGCTCTTGGGGAACTCGGGAGGCCCGGGGGTCCGATAATCCTCGATAAACTCATCTTT
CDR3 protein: CALGELGRPGGPIILDKLIF

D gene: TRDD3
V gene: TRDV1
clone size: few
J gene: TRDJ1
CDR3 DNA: TGTGCTCTTGGGGAAGGGCTGGGGGAAAAACTCATCTTT
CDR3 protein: CALGEGLGEKLIF

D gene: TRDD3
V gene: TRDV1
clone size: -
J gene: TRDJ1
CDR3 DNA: TGTGCTCTTGGGGTCGGGAACTTCCTCCCTGGGGGATACACCGATAAACTCATCTTT
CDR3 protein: CALGVGNFLPGGYTDKLIF

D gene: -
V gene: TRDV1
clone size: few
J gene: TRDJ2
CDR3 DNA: TGTGCTCTCTGTTCCAGCTGTAATCCTACGCCTGGGTCGACAGCACAACTCTTCTTT
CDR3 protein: CALCSSCNPTPGSTAQLFF

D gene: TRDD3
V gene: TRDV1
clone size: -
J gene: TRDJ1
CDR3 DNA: TGTGCTCTTGAGACATACTGGGGGTCCTTCACCGATAAACTCATCTTT
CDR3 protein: CALETYWGSFTDKLIF

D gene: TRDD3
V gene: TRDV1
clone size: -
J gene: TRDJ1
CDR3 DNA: TGTGCTCTTGGGGACTCCTACTACTGGGGGTCGTACACCGATAAACTCATCTTT
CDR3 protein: CALGDSYYWGSYTDKLIF

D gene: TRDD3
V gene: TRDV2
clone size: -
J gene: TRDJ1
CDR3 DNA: TGTGCCTGTGACTCGCCACTGGGGGATAAAGAGGGAGGATACACCGATAAACTCATCTTT
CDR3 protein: CACDSPLGDKEGGYTDKLIF

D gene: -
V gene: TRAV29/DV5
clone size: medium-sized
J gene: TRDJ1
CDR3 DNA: TGTGCAGCAAGCGCTTTCACATTCCCGCCGGGGCAACTCATCTTT
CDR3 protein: CAASAFTFPPGQLIF

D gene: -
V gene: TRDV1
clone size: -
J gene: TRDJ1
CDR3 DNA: TGTGCTCTTGGGGAACGGTCCTACTACTGGTACACCGATAAACTCATCTTT
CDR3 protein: CALGERSYYWYTDKLIF

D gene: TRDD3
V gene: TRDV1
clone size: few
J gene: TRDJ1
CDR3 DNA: TGTGCTCTTGGGGAACCCCCCACTCCTCCATTACTGGGGGAGGGAGTCGATAAACTCATCTTT
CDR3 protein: CALGEPPTPPLLGEGVDKLIF

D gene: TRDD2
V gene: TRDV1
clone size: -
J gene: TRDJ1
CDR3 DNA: TGTGCTCTTGGGGAATATTTGGGATTTCCTACTTTACTCCCAGAGAGGCGCACCGATAAACTCATCTTT
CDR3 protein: CALGEYLGFPTLLPERRTDKLIF

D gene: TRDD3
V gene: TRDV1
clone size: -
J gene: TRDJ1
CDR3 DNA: TGTGCTCTTGGGGCCCTAACGAGACCTACTGGGGGACCTTACACCGATAAACTCATCTTT
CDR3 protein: CALGALTRPTGGPYTDKLIF

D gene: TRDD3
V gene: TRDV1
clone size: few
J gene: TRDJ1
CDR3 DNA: TGTGCTCTTGAGGAACTAAGGTGGGGGATACGCACCGATAAACTCATCTTT
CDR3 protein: CALEELRWGIRTDKLIF

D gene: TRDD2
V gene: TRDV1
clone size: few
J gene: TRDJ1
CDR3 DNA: TGTGCTCTTGGGGAACTTCCCCTTCCTACGGGGGGACTCTATCCGGCTTACACCGATAAACTCATCTTT
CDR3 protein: CALGELPLPTGGLYPAYTDKLIF

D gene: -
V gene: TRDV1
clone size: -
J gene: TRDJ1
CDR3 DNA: TGTGCTCTTGGGGAACCAGCTGGGGAACTCATCTTT
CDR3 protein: CALGEPAGELIF

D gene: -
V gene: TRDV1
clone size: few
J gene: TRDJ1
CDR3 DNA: TGTGCTCTTGGGGAAACTCTCACCACCGATAAACTCATCTTT
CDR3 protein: CALGETLTTDKLIF

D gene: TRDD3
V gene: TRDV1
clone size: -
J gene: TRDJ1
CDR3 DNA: TGTGCTCTTGGGGAACTAGCGGGTAACCACCCTTACTGGGGGTCCCTTAACGATAAACTCATCTTT
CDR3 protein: CALGELAGNHPYWGSLNDKLIF

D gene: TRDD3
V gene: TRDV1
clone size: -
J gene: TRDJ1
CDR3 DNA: TGTGCTCTTGGGGAAAGTTTTGGCTGGCTGGGGGCCGATAAACTCATCTTT
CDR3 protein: CALGESFGWLGADKLIF

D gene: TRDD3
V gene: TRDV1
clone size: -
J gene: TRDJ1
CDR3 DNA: TGTGCTCTTGGGGACCCGGCCTTCCTAAGACTGGGGGATATGTACACCGATAAACTCATCTTT
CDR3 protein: CALGDPAFLRLGDMYTDKLIF

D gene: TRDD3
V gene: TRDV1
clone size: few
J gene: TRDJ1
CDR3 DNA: TGTGCTCTTGGGGCTCACGTTCCTACAATACTGGGGGAGAAAGGTAAACTCATCTTT
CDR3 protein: CALGAHVPTILGEKGKLIF

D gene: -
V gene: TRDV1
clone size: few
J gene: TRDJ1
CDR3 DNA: TGTGCTCTTGGGGAAGCCCTAGCCCCCGTACTGTGGGATCCCGCTTACACCGATAAACTCATCTTT
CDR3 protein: CALGEALAPVLWDPAYTDKLIF

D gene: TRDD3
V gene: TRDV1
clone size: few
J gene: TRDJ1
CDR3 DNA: TGTGCTCTTGGGGAACGCGTTTGGCTGGGGGATACGCTTTTGGCCGCCACCGATAAACTCATCTTT
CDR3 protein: CALGERVWLGDTLLAATDKLIF

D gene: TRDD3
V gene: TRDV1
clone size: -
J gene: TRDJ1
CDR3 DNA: TGTGCTCTTGGGGAATGGTCGCGACCCCCCCGGTACTGGGGGATACCGGGGACCGATAAACTCATCTTT
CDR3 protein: CALGEWSRPPRYWGIPGTDKLIF